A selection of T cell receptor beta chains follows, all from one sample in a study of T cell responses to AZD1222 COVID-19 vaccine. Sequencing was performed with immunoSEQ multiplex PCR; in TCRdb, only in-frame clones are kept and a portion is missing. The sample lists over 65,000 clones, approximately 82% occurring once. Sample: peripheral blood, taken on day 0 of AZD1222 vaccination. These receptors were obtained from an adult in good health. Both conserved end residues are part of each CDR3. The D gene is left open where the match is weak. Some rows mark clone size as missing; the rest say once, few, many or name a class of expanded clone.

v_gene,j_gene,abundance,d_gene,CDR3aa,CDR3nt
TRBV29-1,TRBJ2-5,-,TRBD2,CSVKGSGLAGEQETQYF,TGCAGCGTTAAAGGGTCGGGACTAGCGGGGGAACAAGAGACCCAGTACTTC
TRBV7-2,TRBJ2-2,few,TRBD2,CASSFSGWATGELFF,TGTGCCAGCAGCTTTAGCGGGTGGGCCACCGGGGAGCTGTTTTTT
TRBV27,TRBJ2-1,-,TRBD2,CASSPPGLAGVGSYNEQFF,TGTGCCAGCAGTCCCCCAGGACTAGCGGGAGTTGGTTCCTACAATGAGCAGTTCTTC
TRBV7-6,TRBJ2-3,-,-,CASSLAHRASPTDTQYF,TGTGCCAGCAGCTTAGCGCATAGGGCTAGCCCCACAGATACGCAGTATTTT
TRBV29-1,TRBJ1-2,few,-,CSVGKSGGLNGYTF,TGCAGCGTTGGCAAGAGCGGGGGGCTGAATGGCTACACCTTC
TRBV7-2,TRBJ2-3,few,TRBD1,CASSLVGTGTDTQYF,TGTGCCAGCAGCTTAGTGGGGACAGGAACAGATACGCAGTATTTT
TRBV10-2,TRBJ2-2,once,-,CASSYSTGELFF,TGCGCCAGCAGTTATTCTACCGGGGAGCTGTTTTTT
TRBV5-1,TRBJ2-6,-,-,CASSSAGQSGANVLTF,TGCGCCAGCAGCTCCGCCGGGCAATCGGGGGCCAACGTCCTGACTTTC
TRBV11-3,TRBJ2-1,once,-,CASSSQLGVSSEQFF,TGTGCCAGCAGCTCGCAGCTGGGGGTGAGTTCGGAGCAGTTCTTC
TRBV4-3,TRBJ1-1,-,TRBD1,CASSQDRRRSGGAAFF,TGCGCCAGCAGCCAAGATCGTAGACGATCAGGGGGAGCAGCTTTCTTT
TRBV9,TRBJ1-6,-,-,CASSVGGTLHSPLHF,TGTGCCAGCAGCGTAGGGGGGACTCTTCACTCACCCCTCCACTTT
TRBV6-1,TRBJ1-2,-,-,CASSEVAGPDGYTF,TGTGCCAGCAGTGAAGTGGCAGGGCCAGACGGCTACACCTTC
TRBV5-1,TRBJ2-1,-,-,CASSLTLGASNEQFF,TGCGCCAGCAGCTTGACTCTGGGTGCTAGTAATGAGCAGTTCTTC
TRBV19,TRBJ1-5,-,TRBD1,CASSAGTGGISSNQPQHF,TGTGCCAGTAGTGCCGGGACAGGGGGAATTTCTAGCAATCAGCCCCAGCATTTT
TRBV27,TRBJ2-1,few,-,CASSLSHRVSYNEQFF,TGTGCCAGCAGTTTAAGTCATCGCGTCTCTTACAATGAGCAGTTCTTC
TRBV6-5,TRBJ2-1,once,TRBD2,CASSPTSPRAVEQFF,TGTGCCAGCAGTCCGACTAGCCCCCGGGCAGTTGAGCAGTTCTTC
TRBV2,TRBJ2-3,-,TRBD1,CASSEWGGTGGTDTQYF,TGTGCCAGCAGTGAATGGGGTGGGACAGGGGGCACAGATACGCAGTATTTT
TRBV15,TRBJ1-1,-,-,CATSRSFGTTEAFF,TGTGCCACCAGCAGATCCTTCGGGACAACTGAAGCTTTCTTT
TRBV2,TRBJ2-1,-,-,CASTLRGNGEQFF,TGTGCCAGCACTTTGCGCGGGAACGGTGAGCAGTTCTTC
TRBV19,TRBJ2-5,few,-,CASSIGGGETQYF,TGTGCCAGTAGTATAGGTGGGGGAGAGACCCAGTACTTC
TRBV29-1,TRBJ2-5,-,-,CSVFYLETQYF,TGCAGCGTTTTCTATTTGGAGACCCAGTACTTC